This T cell receptor (beta chain) was documented in a study of technical replicates of blood from several donors. Sequencing was performed with immunoSEQ multiplex PCR; in TCRdb, only in-frame clones are kept and a portion is missing. The sample carries about 74,000 clones, 85% to 95% recorded once. V lost 2 bases to trimming and J lost 4 bases; unmatched junction nucleotides: 6. Germline assignment: CDR1 SGHNT and CDR2 YYREEE (reference sequence). The CDR3 covers 16 residues. This clonotype originated in a human donor in good health. The chain uses TRBV5-4 and TRBJ2-3; TRBD2 matches 11 bases. The specimen sequenced was T cells isolated from PBMCs. The CDR3 DNA reads as TGTGCCAGCAGCTTTAGACTAGCGGGGAGGGCAGATACGCAGTATTTT. Its translation is CASSFRLAGRADTQYF.